This section outlines one T cell receptor (beta chain) sequence together with its context. This entry belongs to a study of cytomegalovirus exposure and HLA in healthy donors. Germline V gene lookup returns CDR1 SGHTS and CDR2 YDEGEE. V lost 2 bases and J 6 bases, leaving 18 bases between the germline ends. This CDR3 is 15 amino acids long. The primer mix had 60 Vbeta and 13 Jbeta primers. Sequenced by immunoSEQ multiplex PCR; TCRdb stores in-frame clones only, minus some. The sample has about 190,000 clones, around 85% seen once; the top ten hold around 1.9%. The chain is built from TRBV5-8 and TRBJ2-7, with a weak D call TRBD2 (6 bases). The TCR comes from a man younger than 35 in good health and CMV-seronegative. The sequenced sample consisted of PBMCs. This CDR3 reads CASSLQRIRDSEQYF. In DNA, the CDR3 is TGTGCCAGCAGCTTACAGAGGATACGGGACTCCGAGCAGTACTTC.